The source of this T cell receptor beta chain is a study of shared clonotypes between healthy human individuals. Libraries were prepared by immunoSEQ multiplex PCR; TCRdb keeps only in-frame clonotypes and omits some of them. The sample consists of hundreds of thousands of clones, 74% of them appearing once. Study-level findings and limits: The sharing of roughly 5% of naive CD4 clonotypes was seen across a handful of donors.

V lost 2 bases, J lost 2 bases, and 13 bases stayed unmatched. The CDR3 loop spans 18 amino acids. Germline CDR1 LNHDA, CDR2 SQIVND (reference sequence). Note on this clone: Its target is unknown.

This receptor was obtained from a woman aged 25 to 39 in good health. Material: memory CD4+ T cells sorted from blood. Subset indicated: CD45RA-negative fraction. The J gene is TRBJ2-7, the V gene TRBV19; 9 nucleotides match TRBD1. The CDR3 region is CASSISAAGTGIPYEQYF. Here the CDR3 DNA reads TGTGCCAGTAGTATATCGGCTGCTGGGACAGGGATACCCTACGAGCAGTACTTC.